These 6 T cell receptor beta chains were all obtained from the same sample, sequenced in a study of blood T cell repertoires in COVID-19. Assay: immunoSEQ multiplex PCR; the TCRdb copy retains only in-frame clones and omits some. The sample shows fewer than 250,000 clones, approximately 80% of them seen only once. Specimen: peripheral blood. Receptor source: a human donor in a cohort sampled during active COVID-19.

The CDR3 here is CAWSVQTGYGYTF. The CDR3 region has the DNA TGTGCCTGGAGTGTACAGACAGGTTATGGCTACACCTTC. The chain couples TRBV30 to TRBJ1-2, with D perhaps matching TRBD1 (6 bases). The CDR3 runs 13 residues. Germline CDR1 is GTSNPN and CDR2 is SVGIG (reference sequence). V lost 0 bases to trimming and J lost 5 bases, with 10 bases between them.

CDR3 loop: CSVVRWNTEAFF. The CDR3 DNA reads TGCAGCGTTGTCAGGTGGAACACTGAAGCTTTCTTT. The V call is TRBV29-1, the J call TRBJ1-1; D not resolved. V was cut by 4 bases and J by 1 base, with 7 bases left in between. Germline V CDR1 and CDR2: SQVTM, ANQGSEA. The CDR3 length is 12 residues. The variable domain in full, with the rest retrieved from reference TRBV29-1 and TRBJ1-1, is SAVISQKPSRDICQRGTSLTIQCQVDSQVTMMFWYRQQPGQSLTLIATANQGSEATYESGFVIDKFPISRPNLTFSTLTVSNMSPEDSSIYLCSVVRWNTEAFFGQGTRLTVV.

The CDR3 loop is CASSVPRGSSGSSSYNEQFF. CDR3 nucleotides: TGTGCCAGCAGCGTACCTCGGGGATCTAGCGGGTCGAGCTCCTACAATGAGCAGTTCTTC. The chain couples TRBV9 to TRBJ2-1; 8 bases are a match to TRBD2. The trim removed 1 base at V and 0 bases at J, leaving 15 bases unmatched. CDR3 length equals 20 residues. Germline CDR1 SGDLS, CDR2 YYNGEE.

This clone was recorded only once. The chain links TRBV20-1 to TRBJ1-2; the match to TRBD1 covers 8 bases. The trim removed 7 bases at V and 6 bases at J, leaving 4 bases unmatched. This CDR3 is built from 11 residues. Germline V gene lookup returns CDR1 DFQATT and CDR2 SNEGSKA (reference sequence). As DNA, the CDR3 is TGCAGTGTGGCCAGGGGGCATGGCTACACCTTC. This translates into CSVARGHGYTF.

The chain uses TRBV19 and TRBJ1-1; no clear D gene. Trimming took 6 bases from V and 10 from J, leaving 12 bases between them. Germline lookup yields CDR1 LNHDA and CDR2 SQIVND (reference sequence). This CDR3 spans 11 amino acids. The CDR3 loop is CASRRAGGAFF. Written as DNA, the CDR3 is TGTGCCAGTAGACGCGCTGGCGGAGCTTTCTTT.

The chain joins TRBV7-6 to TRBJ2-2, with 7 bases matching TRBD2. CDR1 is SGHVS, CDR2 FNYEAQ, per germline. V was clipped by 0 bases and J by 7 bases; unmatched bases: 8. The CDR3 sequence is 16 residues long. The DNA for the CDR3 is TGTGCCAGCAGCTTAGCGGGACGGGGGGTGATCGGGGAGCTGTTTTTT. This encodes CASSLAGRGVIGELFF.